This record covers a single TCR beta chain. Germline V gives CDR1 MDHEN, CDR2 SYDVKM. V dropped 2 bases and J dropped 2 bases, with 12 bases sitting between them. The CDR3 is made up of 15 amino acids. This sample stems from a study of blood T cell repertoires in COVID-19. As processed by the authors: Scientists estimated how many nucleated cells there were by amplifying reference gene primers. TCRdb's copy holds only in-frame clones and misses some; the assay was immunoSEQ multiplex PCR. Clone size and the V and J calls come from that table; the DNA yielded D and trimming. The data contain about 130,000 clones, about four fifths of them seen just once; the ten biggest clones take up over 9%. Cohort allocation depended upon clinical history that participants reported. The study counted Cohort 3 donors as recovered given two negative PCRs, clearance, or symptom resolution.

This chain connects TRBV28 to TRBJ1-2; D unclear. Sequenced input: PBMCs or T cells enriched from blood (not recorded which). This TCR derives from a man aged 50 to 59 who had recovered from COVID-19. The CDR3 is CASSLLSRINYGYTF. The CDR3 DNA is TGTGCCAGCAGTTTACTCTCCAGGATAAACTATGGCTACACCTTC.